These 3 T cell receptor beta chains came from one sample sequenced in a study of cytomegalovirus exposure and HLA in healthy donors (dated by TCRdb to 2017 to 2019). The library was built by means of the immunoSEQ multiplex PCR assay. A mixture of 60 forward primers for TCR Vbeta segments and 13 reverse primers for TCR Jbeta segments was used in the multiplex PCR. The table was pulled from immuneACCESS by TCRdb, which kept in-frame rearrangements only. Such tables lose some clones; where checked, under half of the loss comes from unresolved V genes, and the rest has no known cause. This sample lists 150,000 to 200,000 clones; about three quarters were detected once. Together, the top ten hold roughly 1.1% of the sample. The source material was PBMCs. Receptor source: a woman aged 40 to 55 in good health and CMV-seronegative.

The CDR3 DNA reads TGTGCCAGAAGCTTGTTGCATTTAAAACAGAAAACTGGAAACACCATATATTTT. Its protein is CARSLLHLKQKTGNTIYF. This chain joins TRBV5-3 and TRBJ1-3; D is undetermined. TRBV5-3 is designated an ORF whose function remains uncertain. V lost 1 base, J lost 2 bases, and 19 bases lay in between. The CDR3 has 18 amino acids.

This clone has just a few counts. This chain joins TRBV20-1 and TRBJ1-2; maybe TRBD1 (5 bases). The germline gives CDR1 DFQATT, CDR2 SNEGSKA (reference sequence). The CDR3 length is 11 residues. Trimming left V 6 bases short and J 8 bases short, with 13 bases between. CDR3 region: CSAFQGTGYTF. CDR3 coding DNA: TGCAGTGCCTTCCAGGGCACCGGCTACACCTTC.

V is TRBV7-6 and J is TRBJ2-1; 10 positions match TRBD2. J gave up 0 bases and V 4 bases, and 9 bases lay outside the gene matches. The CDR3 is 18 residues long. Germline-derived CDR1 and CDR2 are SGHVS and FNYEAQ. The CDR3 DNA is TGTGCCAGCAGCTCACAGCGGGAGGGTCTGAGCTCCTACAATGAGCAGTTCTTC. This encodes CASSSQREGLSSYNEQFF.